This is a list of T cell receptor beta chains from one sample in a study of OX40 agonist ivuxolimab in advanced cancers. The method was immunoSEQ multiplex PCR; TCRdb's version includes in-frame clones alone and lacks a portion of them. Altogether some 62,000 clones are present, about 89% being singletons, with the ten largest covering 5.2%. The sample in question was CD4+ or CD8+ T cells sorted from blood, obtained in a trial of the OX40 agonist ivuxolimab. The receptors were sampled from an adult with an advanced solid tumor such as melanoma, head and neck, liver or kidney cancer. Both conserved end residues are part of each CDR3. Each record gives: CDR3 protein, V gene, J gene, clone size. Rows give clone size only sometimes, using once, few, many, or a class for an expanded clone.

CDR3: CATAWEGGRQYF
V: TRBV28
J: TRBJ2-7
size: NA

CDR3: CASSPRAGANTGELFF
V: TRBV7-3
J: TRBJ2-2
size: NA

CDR3: CASTGTEYNEQFF
V: TRBV30
J: TRBJ2-1
size: NA

CDR3: CAISESGRSYEQYF
V: TRBV10-3
J: TRBJ2-7
size: NA

CDR3: CASSPGTGLAAGTDTQYF
V: TRBV18
J: TRBJ2-3
size: NA

CDR3: CATSRPKPGQGFNEQFF
V: TRBV15
J: TRBJ2-1
size: NA

CDR3: CASSPPEGDLYGYTF
V: TRBV28
J: TRBJ1-2
size: NA

CDR3: CATVPEQNNSPLHF
V: TRBV28
J: TRBJ1-6
size: NA

CDR3: CASRRALGETQYF
V: TRBV6-5
J: TRBJ2-5
size: NA

CDR3: CASSSGVDLRWEQYF
V: TRBV28
J: TRBJ2-7
size: NA

CDR3: CASSLPDSYTGELFF
V: TRBV28
J: TRBJ2-2
size: NA

CDR3: CASSAGGSGRAYEQYF
V: TRBV19
J: TRBJ2-7
size: NA

CDR3: CASYRRSTDTQYF
V: TRBV6-5
J: TRBJ2-3
size: NA

CDR3: CASSLSTSPPYEQYF
V: TRBV28
J: TRBJ2-7
size: NA

CDR3: CASSSSGPRGGYTF
V: TRBV9
J: TRBJ1-2
size: once

CDR3: CASSLEASSYEQYF
V: TRBV5-5
J: TRBJ2-7
size: NA

CDR3: CASSQTMTANTEAFF
V: TRBV4-1
J: TRBJ1-1
size: NA

CDR3: CASSVIAGTNTGELFF
V: TRBV9
J: TRBJ2-2
size: once

CDR3: CASGRSGTGGQETQYF
V: TRBV12-5
J: TRBJ2-5
size: NA

CDR3: CASSLVGGEQFF
V: TRBV7-3
J: TRBJ2-1
size: NA

CDR3: CASSWGVGLPQANEQFF
V: TRBV28
J: TRBJ2-1
size: NA

CDR3: CAWSVLGESSYEQYF
V: TRBV30
J: TRBJ2-7
size: NA

CDR3: CASSSGLAGVDTQYF
V: TRBV7-2
J: TRBJ2-3
size: NA

CDR3: CASSLAAVSYNEQFF
V: TRBV5-1
J: TRBJ2-1
size: NA

CDR3: CASSPPLAGYFGELFF
V: TRBV18
J: TRBJ2-2
size: NA

CDR3: CSSMSVSGEGYTF
V: TRBV29-1
J: TRBJ1-2
size: few

CDR3: CASSQSWGSNQPQHF
V: TRBV4-1
J: TRBJ1-5
size: NA

CDR3: CAISATGGRTEAFF
V: TRBV10-3
J: TRBJ1-1
size: NA

CDR3: CASSLVGTGGSSSYNEQFF
V: TRBV5-1
J: TRBJ2-1
size: NA